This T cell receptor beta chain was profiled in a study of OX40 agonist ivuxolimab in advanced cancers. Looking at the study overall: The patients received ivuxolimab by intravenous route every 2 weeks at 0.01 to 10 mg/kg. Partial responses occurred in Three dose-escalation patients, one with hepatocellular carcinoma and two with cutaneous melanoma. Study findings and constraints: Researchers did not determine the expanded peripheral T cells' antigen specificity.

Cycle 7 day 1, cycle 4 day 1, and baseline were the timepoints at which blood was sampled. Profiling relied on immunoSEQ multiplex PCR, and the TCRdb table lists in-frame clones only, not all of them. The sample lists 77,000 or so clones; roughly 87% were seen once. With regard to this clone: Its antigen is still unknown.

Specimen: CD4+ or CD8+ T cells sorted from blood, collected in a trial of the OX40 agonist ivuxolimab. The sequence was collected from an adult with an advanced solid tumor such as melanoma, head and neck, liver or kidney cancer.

Here the CDR3 DNA reads TGTGCCAGCAACCCCGACAGGAGTATTGAAGCTTTCTTT. Translating gives CASNPDRSIEAFF. This chain connects TRBV2 to TRBJ1-1, with D tentatively TRBD1 (6 bases). The length of the CDR3 is 13 residues. Germline-derived CDR1 and CDR2 are SNHLY and FYNNEI. The ends were cut back, 7 bases at V and 7 bases at J, with 16 bases in the middle. Full variable domain (remainder filled in from reference TRBV2 and TRBJ1-1): EPEVTQTPSHQVTQMGQEVILRCVPISNHLYFYWYRQILGQKVEFLVSFYNNEISEKSEIFDDQFSVERPDGSNFTLKIRSTKLEDSAMYFCASNPDRSIEAFFGQGTRLTVV.